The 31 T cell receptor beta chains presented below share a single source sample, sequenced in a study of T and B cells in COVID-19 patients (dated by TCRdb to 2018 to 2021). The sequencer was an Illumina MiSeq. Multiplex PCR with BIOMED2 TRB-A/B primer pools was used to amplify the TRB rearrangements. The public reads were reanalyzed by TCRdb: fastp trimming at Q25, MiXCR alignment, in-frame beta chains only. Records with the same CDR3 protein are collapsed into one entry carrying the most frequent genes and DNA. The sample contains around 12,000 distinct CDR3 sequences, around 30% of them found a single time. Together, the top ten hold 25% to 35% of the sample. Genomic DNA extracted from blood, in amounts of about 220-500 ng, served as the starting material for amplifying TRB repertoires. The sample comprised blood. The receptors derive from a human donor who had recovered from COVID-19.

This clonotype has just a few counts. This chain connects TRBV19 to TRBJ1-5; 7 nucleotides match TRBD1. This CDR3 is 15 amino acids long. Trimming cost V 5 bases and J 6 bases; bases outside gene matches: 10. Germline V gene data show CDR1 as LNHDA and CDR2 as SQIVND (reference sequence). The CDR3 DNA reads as TGTGCCAGTAGTCCCGGCGCAGGGGGGGTTCAGCCCCAGCATTTT. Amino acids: CASSPGAGGVQPQHF. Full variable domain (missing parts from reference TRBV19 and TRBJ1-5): DGGITQSPKYLFRKEGQNVTLSCEQNLNHDAMYWYRQDPGQGLRLIYYSQIVNDFQKGDIAEGYSVSREKKESFPLTVTSAQKNPTAFYLCASSPGAGGVQPQHFGDGTRLSIL.

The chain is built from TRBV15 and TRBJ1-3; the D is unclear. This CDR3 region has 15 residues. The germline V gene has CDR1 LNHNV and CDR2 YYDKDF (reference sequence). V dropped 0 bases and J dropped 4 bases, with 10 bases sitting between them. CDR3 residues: CATSRDIAAGNTIYF. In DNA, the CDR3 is TGTGCCACCAGCAGAGATATCGCCGCGGGAAACACCATATATTTT.

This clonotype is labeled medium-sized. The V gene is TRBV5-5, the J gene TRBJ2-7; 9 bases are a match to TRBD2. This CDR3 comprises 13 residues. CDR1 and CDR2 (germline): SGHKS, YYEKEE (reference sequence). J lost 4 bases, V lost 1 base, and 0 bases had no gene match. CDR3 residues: CASSLLAGYEQYF. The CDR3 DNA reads TGTGCCAGCAGCTTGCTAGCGGGATACGAGCAGTACTTC.

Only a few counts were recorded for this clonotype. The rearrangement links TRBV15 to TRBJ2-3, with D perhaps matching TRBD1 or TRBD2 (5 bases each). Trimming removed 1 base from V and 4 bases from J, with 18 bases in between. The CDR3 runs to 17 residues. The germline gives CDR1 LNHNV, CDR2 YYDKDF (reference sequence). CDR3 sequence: CATSRGGWDTDADTQYF. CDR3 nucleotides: TGTGCCACCAGCAGAGGGGGGTGGGATACCGACGCAGATACGCAGTATTTT.

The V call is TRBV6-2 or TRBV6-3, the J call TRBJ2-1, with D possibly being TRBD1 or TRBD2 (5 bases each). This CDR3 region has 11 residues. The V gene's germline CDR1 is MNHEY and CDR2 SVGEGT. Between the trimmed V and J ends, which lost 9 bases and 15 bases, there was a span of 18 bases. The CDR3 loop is CASTARGRRFF. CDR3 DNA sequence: TGTGCCAGTACCGCAAGGGGACGGAGGTTCTTC.

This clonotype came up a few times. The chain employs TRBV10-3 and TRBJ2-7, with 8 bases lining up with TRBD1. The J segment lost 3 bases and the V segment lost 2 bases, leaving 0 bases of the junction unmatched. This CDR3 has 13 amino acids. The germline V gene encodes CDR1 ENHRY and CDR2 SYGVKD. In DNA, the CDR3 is TGTGCCATCAGTGAGGGGACAGGCTACGAGCAGTACGTC. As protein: CAISEGTGYEQYV.

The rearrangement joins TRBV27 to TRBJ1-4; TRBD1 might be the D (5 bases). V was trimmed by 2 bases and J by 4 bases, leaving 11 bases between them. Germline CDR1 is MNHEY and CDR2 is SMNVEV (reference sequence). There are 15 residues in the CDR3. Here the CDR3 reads CASSLLGALNEKLFF. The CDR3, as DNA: TGTGCCAGCAGTTTACTTGGGGCGCTTAATGAAAAACTGTTTTTT.

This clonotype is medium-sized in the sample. The CDR3 here is CSVIVAAGANVLTF. The CDR3 coding sequence is TGCAGCGTTATAGTGGCTGCTGGGGCCAACGTCCTGACTTTC. The rearrangement links TRBV29-1 to TRBJ2-6; no definite D call. The germline CDR1 and CDR2 sequences are SQVTM and ANQGSEA. This CDR3 spans 14 amino acids. Trimming removed 5 bases at V and 2 bases at J, with 10 bases between. Based on the CDR3 plus reference TRBV29-1 and TRBJ2-6, the full variable domain is SAVISQKPSRDICQRGTSLTIQCQVDSQVTMMFWYRQQPGQSLTLIATANQGSEATYESGFVIDKFPISRPNLTFSTLTVSNMSPEDSSIYLCSVIVAAGANVLTFGAGSRLTVL.

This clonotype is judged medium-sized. The CDR3 protein is CASSYDFTDTQYF. The CDR3 DNA follows: TGTGCCAGCAGTTATGACTTCACAGATACGCAGTATTTT. The chain couples TRBV12-3 or TRBV12-4 to TRBJ2-3; D remains unclear. The germline V and J ends were trimmed by 4 bases and 2 bases, with 7 bases remaining between them. The CDR3 totals 13 residues.

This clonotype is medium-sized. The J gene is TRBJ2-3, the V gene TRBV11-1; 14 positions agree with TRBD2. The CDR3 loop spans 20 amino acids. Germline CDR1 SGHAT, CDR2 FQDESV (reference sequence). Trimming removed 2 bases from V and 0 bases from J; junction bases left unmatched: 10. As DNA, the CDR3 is TGTGCCAGCAGCTTACCTCCGGGACTAGCGGGAGCGGCTAGCACAGATACGCAGTATTTT. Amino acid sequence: CASSLPPGLAGAASTDTQYF.

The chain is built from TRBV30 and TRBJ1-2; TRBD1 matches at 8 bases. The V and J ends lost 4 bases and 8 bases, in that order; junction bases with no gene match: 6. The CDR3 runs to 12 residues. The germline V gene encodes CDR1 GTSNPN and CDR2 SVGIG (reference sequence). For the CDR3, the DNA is TGTGCCTGGAACAGGGGGACTGGCGGCTACACCTTC. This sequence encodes CAWNRGTGGYTF. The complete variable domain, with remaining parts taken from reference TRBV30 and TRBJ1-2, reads SQTIHQWPATLVQPVGSPLSLECTVEGTSNPNLYWYRQAAGRGLQLLFYSVGIGQISSEVPQNLSASRPQDRQFILSSKKLLLSDSGFYLCAWNRGTGGYTFGSGTRLTVV.

The CDR3 DNA is TGTGCCACCAGCAGACTAGCGGGGATCACAGATACGCAGTATTTT. Its protein is CATSRLAGITDTQYF. The rearrangement joins TRBV15 to TRBJ2-3, with 9 bases matching TRBD2. This CDR3 has 15 amino acids. V lost 2 bases to trimming and J lost 2 bases; unmatched junction nucleotides: 2. CDR1 is LNHNV, CDR2 YYDKDF, per germline (reference sequence).

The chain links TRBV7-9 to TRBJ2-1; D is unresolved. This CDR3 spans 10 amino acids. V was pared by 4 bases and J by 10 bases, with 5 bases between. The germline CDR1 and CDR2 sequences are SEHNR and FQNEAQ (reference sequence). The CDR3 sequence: CASSSDEQFF. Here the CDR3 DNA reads TGTGCCAGCAGCTCTGACGAGCAGTTCTTC.

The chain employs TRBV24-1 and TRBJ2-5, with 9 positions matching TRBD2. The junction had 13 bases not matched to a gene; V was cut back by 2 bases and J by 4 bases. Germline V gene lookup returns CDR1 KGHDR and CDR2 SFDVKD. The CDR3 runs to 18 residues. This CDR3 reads CATSDSGGRAGGAETQYF. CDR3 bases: TGTGCCACCAGTGATTCCGGAGGGAGAGCGGGAGGTGCAGAGACCCAGTACTTC.

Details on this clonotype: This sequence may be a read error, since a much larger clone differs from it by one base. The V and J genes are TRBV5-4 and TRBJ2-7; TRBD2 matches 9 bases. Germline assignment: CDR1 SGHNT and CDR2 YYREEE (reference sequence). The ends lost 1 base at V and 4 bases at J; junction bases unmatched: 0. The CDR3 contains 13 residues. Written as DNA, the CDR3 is TGTGCCAGCAGCTTGCTAGCGGGATACGAGCAGTACGTC. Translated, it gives CASSLLAGYEQYV.

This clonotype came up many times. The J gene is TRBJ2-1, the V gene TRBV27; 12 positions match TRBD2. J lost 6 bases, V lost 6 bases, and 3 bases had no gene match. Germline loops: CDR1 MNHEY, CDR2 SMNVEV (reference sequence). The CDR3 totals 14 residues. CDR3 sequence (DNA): TGTGCCAGCAGGACTAGCGGGAGCCTCAATGAGCAGTTCTTC. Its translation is CASRTSGSLNEQFF.

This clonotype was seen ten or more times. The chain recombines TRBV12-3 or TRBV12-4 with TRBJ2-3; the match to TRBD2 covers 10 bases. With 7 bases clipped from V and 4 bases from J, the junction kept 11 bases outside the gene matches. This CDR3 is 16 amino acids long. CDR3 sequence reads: CASTKRAGGPADTQYF. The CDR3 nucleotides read TGTGCCAGCACCAAGAGAGCGGGAGGGCCGGCAGATACGCAGTATTTT.

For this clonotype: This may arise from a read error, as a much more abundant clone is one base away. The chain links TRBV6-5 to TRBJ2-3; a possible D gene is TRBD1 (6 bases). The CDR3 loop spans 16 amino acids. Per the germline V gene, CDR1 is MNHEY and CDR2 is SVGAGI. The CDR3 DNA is TGTGCCAGCAGGCAACAGGGAAAGTGGAGCACAGATACGCAGTGTTTT. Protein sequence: CASRQQGKWSTDTQCF.

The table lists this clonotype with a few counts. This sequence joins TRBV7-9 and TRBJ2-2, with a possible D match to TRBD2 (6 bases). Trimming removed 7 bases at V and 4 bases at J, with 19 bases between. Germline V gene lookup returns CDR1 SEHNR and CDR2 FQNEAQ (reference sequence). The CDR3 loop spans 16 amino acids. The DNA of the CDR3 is TGTGCCAGCAACCTAGAGCCGGGAGCACCCACCGGGGAGCTGTTTTTT. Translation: CASNLEPGAPTGELFF.

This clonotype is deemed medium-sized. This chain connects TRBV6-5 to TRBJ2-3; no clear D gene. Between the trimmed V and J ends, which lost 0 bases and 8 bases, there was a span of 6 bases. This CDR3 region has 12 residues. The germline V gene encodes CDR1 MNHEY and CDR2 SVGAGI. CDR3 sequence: CASSYSGGTQYF. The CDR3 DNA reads TGTGCCAGCAGTTACTCGGGTGGTACGCAGTATTTT.

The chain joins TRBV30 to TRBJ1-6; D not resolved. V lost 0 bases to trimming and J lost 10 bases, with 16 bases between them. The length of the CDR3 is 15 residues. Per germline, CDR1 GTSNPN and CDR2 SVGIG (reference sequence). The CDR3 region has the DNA TGTGCCTGGAGTGTTGCGGGGAATGTAGGCTCACCCCTCCACTTT. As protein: CAWSVAGNVGSPLHF.

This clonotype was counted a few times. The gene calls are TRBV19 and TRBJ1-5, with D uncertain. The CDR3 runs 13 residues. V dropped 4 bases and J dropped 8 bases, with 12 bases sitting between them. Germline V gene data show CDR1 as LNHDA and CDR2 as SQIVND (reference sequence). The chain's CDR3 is CASSTPPSKPQHF. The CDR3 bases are TGTGCCAGTAGTACCCCCCCGTCGAAGCCCCAGCATTTT.

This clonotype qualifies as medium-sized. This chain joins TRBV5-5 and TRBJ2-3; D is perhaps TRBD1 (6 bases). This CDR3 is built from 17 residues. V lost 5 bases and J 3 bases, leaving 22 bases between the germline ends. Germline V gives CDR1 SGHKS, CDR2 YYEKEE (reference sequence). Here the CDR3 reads CASRTEGTRGVTDTQYF. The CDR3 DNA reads TGTGCCAGCAGGACTGAAGGGACCAGGGGAGTGACAGATACGCAGTATTTT.

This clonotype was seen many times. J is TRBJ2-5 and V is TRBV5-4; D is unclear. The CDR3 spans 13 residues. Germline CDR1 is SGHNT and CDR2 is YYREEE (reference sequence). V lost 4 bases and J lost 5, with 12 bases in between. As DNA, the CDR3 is TGTGCCAGCAGCCCACCAGTAGGGGAGACCCAGTACTTC. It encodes CASSPPVGETQYF.

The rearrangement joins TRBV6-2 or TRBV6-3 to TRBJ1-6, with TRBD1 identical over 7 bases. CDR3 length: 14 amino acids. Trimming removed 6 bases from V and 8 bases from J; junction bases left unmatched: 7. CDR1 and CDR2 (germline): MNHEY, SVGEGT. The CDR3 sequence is CASSSTGMHSPLHF. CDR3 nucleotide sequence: TGTGCCAGCAGCTCGACAGGGATGCATTCACCCCTCCACTTT.

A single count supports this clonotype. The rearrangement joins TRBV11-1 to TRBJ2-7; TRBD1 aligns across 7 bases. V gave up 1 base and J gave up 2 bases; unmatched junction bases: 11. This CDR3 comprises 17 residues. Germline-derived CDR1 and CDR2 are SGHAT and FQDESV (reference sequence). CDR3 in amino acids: CASSLVGVQGRPYEQYF. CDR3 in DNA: TGTGCCAGCAGCTTAGTCGGGGTACAGGGGAGACCCTACGAGCAGTACTTC. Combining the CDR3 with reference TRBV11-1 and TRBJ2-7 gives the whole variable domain EAEVAQSPRYKITEKSQAVAFWCDPISGHATLYWYRQILGQGPELLVQFQDESVVDDSQLPKDRFSAERLKGVDSTLKIQPAELGDSAMYLCASSLVGVQGRPYEQYFGPGTRLTVT.

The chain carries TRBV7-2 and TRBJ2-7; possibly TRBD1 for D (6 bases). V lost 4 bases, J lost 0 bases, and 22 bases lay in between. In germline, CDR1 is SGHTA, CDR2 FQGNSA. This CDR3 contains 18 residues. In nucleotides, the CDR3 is TGTGCCAGCAGCTATAAAGCCCCCCAGGGGAGCAGCTCCTACGAGCAGTACTTC. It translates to CASSYKAPQGSSSYEQYF.

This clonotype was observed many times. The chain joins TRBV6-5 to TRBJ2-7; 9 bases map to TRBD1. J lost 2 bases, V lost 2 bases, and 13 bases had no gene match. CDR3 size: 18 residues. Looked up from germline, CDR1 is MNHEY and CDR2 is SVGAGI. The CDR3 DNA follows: TGTGCCAGCAGTTACGTCCCTCCGGGACAGGGTTTGCCCTACGAGCAGTACTTC. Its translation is CASSYVPPGQGLPYEQYF.

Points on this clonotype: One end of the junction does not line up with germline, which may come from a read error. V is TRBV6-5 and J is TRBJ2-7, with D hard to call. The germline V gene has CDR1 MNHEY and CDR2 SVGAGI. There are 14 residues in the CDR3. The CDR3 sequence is CASSESRSSYEQYF. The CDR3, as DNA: TGCGCCAGCAGTGAGTCACGGAGCTCCTACGAGCAGTACTTC.

DNA of the CDR3: TGTGCCAGCTCACCCGGGACAGGGGGCTATGGCTACACCTTC. This gives the protein CASSPGTGGYGYTF. The chain has TRBV18 and TRBJ1-2; 11 bases fit TRBD1. V gave up 3 bases and J gave up 4 bases; unmatched junction bases: 1. The CDR3 totals 14 residues. Germline loops: CDR1 KGHSH, CDR2 LQKENI.

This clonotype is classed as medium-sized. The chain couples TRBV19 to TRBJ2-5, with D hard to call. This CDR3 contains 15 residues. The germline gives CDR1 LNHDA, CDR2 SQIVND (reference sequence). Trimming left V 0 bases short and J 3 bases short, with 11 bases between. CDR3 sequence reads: CASSIDKDWEETQYF. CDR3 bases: TGTGCCAGTAGTATAGATAAGGATTGGGAAGAGACCCAGTACTTC.